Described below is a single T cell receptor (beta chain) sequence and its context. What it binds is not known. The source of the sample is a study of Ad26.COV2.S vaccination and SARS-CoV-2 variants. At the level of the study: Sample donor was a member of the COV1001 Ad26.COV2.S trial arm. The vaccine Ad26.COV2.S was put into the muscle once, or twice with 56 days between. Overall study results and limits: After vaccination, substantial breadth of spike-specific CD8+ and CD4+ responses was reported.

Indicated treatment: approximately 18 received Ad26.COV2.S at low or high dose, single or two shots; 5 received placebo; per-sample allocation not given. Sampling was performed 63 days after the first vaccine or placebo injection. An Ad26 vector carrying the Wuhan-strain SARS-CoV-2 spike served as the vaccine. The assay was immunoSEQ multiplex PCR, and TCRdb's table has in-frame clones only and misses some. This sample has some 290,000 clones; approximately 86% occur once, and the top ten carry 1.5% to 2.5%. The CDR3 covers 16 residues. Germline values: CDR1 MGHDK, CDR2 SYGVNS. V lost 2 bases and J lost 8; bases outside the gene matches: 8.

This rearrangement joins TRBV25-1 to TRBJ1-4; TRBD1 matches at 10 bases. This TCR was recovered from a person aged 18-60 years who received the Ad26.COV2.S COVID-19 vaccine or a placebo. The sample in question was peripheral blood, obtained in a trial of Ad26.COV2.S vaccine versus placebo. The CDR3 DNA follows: TGTGCCAGCAGTGAACGTAGGACAGGGGGGTACGAAAAACTGTTTTTT. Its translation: CASSERRTGGYEKLFF. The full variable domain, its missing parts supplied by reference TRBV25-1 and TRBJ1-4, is EADIYQTPRYLVIGTGKKITLECSQTMGHDKMYWYQQDPGMELHLIHYSYGVNSTEKGDLSSESTVSRIRTEHFPLTLESARPSHTSQYLCASSERRTGGYEKLFFGSGTQLSVL.